A single sample gave rise to the 29 T cell receptor beta chains below, sequenced in a study of blood T cell repertoires in COVID-19. The table came from immunoSEQ multiplex PCR; TCRdb's copy has only in-frame clones and leaves some out. In the table there are some 350,000 clones, around four fifths of which are singletons. Specimen: peripheral blood. The receptor source for this set is a man aged 25-40 years with active or convalescent COVID-19.

The chain recombines TRBV6-5 with TRBJ2-7, with a possible D match to TRBD2 (5 bases). The CDR3 contains 12 residues. Germline CDR1 MNHEY, CDR2 SVGAGI. The V end was cut by 7 bases, the J end by 2 bases, with 9 bases between. The CDR3 region is CASTLRAYEQYF. Here the CDR3 DNA reads TGTGCCAGCACCTTGAGGGCCTACGAGCAGTACTTC.

This chain links TRBV5-4 with TRBJ2-1, with D tentatively TRBD2 (6 bases). Germline CDR1 is SGHNT and CDR2 is YYREEE (reference sequence). Trimming cost V 3 bases and J 10 bases, with 14 bases left between them. The CDR3 has 13 residues. CDR3 sequence (DNA): TGTGCCAGCAGCTCTGAGCAGGGAGGCGAGCAGTTCTTC. Translating gives CASSSEQGGEQFF.

This clone has only a few counts. This rearrangement joins TRBV9 to TRBJ2-3; 7 bases align to TRBD1. The germline V gene has CDR1 SGDLS and CDR2 YYNGEE. Trimming cost V 0 bases and J 0 bases; bases outside gene matches: 13. The CDR3 runs to 19 residues. The CDR3 bases are TGTGCCAGCAGCGTAGCAGACAGGGTCGGTACCTCTAGCACAGATACGCAGTATTTT. The encoded protein is CASSVADRVGTSSTDTQYF.

Comments on this clone: The same CDR3 can be traced to other DNA sequences in this sample. CDR3 amino acids: CASSPRADTQYF. CDR3 bases: TGTGCCAGCAGCCCCCGAGCAGATACGCAGTATTTT. The chain joins TRBV7-2 to TRBJ2-3; D is unclear. Germline CDR1 is SGHTA and CDR2 is FQGNSA. The CDR3 is made up of 12 amino acids. V was shortened by 5 bases and J by 4 bases, with 7 bases between the two germline ends.

This chain uses TRBV4-3 with TRBJ1-1; no clear D gene. This CDR3 comprises 14 residues. Per germline, CDR1 LGHNA and CDR2 YSLEER. V lost 0 bases, J lost 5 bases, and 10 bases lay in between. CDR3 protein: CASSQDNGGTEAFF. The CDR3 nucleotides read TGCGCCAGCAGCCAAGATAACGGAGGAACTGAAGCTTTCTTT.

The chain couples TRBV19 to TRBJ2-2; 8 positions agree with TRBD2. Losses at the gene ends were 4 bases for V and 5 bases for J; bases not matched to a gene: 6. Per germline, CDR1 LNHDA and CDR2 SQIVND (reference sequence). CDR3 length equals 15 residues. The CDR3 protein is CASSTGLEGTGELFF. The DNA for the CDR3 is TGTGCCAGTAGTACGGGACTAGAAGGTACCGGGGAGCTGTTTTTT.

The J gene is TRBJ2-5, the V gene TRBV24-1; 8 bases map to TRBD2. V shed 4 bases, J shed 4 bases, and the junction held 10 bases outside the gene matches. CDR3 size: 16 residues. Germline lookup yields CDR1 KGHDR and CDR2 SFDVKD. In DNA form, the CDR3 reads TGTGCCACCAGTGACCTGAGCGGGGGACCTGGAGAGACCCAGTACTTC. Translation gives CATSDLSGGPGETQYF.

The chain joins TRBV7-2 to TRBJ2-1; TRBD2 matches 7 bases. The V gene's germline CDR1 is SGHTA and CDR2 FQGNSA. After removal of 1 base from V and 4 bases from J, the junction contained 1 base not matched to a gene. The CDR3 is 14 amino acids. Here the CDR3 DNA reads TGTGCCAGCAGCTTAGGACTAGCTTACAATGAGCAGTTCTTC. Its translation: CASSLGLAYNEQFF.

Written as DNA, the CDR3 is TGTGCCAGCAGCTTCGGGGCTAACTATGGCTACACCTTC. Residues: CASSFGANYGYTF. The chain links TRBV25-1 to TRBJ1-2; no clear D gene. The CDR3 totals 13 residues. The germline CDR1 and CDR2 sequences are MGHDK and SYGVNS. The V gene lost 6 bases and the J gene lost 0 bases, with 8 bases spanning the gap.

The V gene is TRBV15, the J gene TRBJ1-5; 7 bases agree with TRBD1. V shed 5 bases and J 13 bases; nucleotides not matched to a gene: 5. Germline-derived CDR1 and CDR2 are LNHNV and YYDKDF (reference sequence). CDR3 length: 11 amino acids. CDR3 amino acids: CATSVGTVQHF. The CDR3 bases are TGTGCCACCAGCGTGGGGACAGTACAGCATTTT.

The V gene is TRBV12-5, the J gene TRBJ2-7; D gene uncertain. The CDR3 is made up of 12 amino acids. Germline V gives CDR1 LGHNT, CDR2 FRNRAP. The V end was cut by 5 bases, the J end by 2 bases, with 7 bases between. CDR3 DNA: TGTGCTAGTGGTCCCCGTACCTACGAGCAGTACTTC. This codes for CASGPRTYEQYF.

This clone was detected only a few times. The rearrangement uses TRBV10-3 and TRBJ2-1, with 11 bases lining up with TRBD2. The CDR3 is made up of 14 amino acids. Germline V gene data show CDR1 as ENHRY and CDR2 as SYGVKD. V lost 7 bases, J lost 10 bases, and 9 bases stayed unmatched. The CDR3 region is CAINPTSGRREQFF. DNA for the CDR3: TGTGCCATCAATCCCACTAGCGGGAGAAGGGAGCAGTTCTTC.

The chain joins TRBV28 to TRBJ2-1; tentative D call: TRBD2 (5 bases). Germline V CDR1 and CDR2: MDHEN, SYDVKM. The CDR3 covers 11 residues. The ends were cut back, 7 bases at V and 12 bases at J, with 13 bases in the middle. CDR3 nucleotide sequence: TGTGCCAGCATCCGGAGTGGGAGGCAGTTCTTC. Its protein is CASIRSGRQFF. Using reference TRBV28 and TRBJ2-1 for the parts outside the CDR3, the full variable domain is DVKVTQSSRYLVKRTGEKVFLECVQDMDHENMFWYRQDPGLGLRLIYFSYDVKMKEKGDIPEGYSVSREKKERFSLILESASTNQTSMYLCASIRSGRQFFGPGTRLTVL.

This clone was observed once. The chain recombines TRBV29-1 with TRBJ2-7; 8 nucleotides align to TRBD1. The V gene end was trimmed by 4 bases and the J gene end by 2 bases; junction bases not matched to a gene: 7. Germline CDR1 and CDR2: SQVTM and ANQGSEA. The CDR3 extends over 14 amino acids. CDR3 protein: CSVGPGQAAYEQYF. The CDR3 nucleotides are TGCAGCGTTGGGCCGGGACAGGCCGCCTACGAGCAGTACTTC.

The chain carries TRBV5-6 and TRBJ1-3, with D unclear. The CDR3 length is 16 residues. The V gene's germline CDR1 is SGHDT and CDR2 YYEEEE. V shed 0 bases and J shed 0 bases, with 10 bases lying between them. CDR3 DNA: TGTGCCAGCAGCTTGGAGCTCGTGAGCTCTGGAAACACCATATATTTT. Its translation is CASSLELVSSGNTIYF.

V usage is TRBV5-6 and J usage is TRBJ1-3, with D uncertain. Between the trimmed V and J ends, which lost 2 bases and 0 bases, there was a span of 12 bases. The CDR3 sequence is 16 residues long. The germline V gene encodes CDR1 SGHDT and CDR2 YYEEEE. The CDR3 DNA follows: TGTGCCAGCAGCTTCCCGGGTGCGAACTCTGGAAACACCATATATTTT. Translating gives CASSFPGANSGNTIYF.

V and J are TRBV12-3 or TRBV12-4 and TRBJ2-3, with D maybe TRBD2 (5 bases). CDR3 length: 11 amino acids. The V gene lost 3 bases and the J gene lost 7 bases, with 5 bases spanning the gap. The CDR3 loop is CASSFGNTQYF. CDR3 nucleotides: TGTGCCAGCAGTTTCGGGAATACGCAGTATTTT.

This clone came up a few times. V usage is TRBV2 and J usage is TRBJ1-1, with D perhaps matching TRBD1 (5 bases). The germline V gene encodes CDR1 SNHLY and CDR2 FYNNEI. The length of the CDR3 is 16 residues. Between the trimmed V and J ends, which lost 1 base and 0 bases, there was a span of 12 bases. The CDR3 is CASSEDRRLMNTEAFF. The CDR3 DNA is TGTGCCAGCAGTGAAGACAGGCGCCTGATGAACACTGAAGCTTTCTTT.

J is TRBJ1-2 and V is TRBV5-1; weak D call: TRBD1 (6 bases). V was trimmed by 4 bases and J by 4 bases, leaving 26 bases between them. Per germline, CDR1 SGHRS and CDR2 YFSETQ. The CDR3 totals 18 residues. CDR3 DNA sequence: TGCGCCAGCAGCGCGCGGCGAAATTACAGGGAATCGACCTATGGCTACACCTTC. Protein sequence: CASSARRNYRESTYGYTF.

The J gene is TRBJ2-5, the V gene TRBV7-3; 9 bases map to TRBD2. The length of the CDR3 is 15 residues. J lost 1 base, V lost 0 bases, and 0 bases had no gene match. Germline lookup yields CDR1 SGHTA and CDR2 FQGTGA. CDR3 bases: TGTGCCAGCAGCTTAACGCGGGGGGGCCAAGAGACCCAGTACTTC. The encoded protein is CASSLTRGGQETQYF.

V gene TRBV4-3 combines with J gene TRBJ2-7, with 9 bases identical to TRBD2. Germline CDR1 is LGHNA and CDR2 is YSLEER. The CDR3 has 14 residues. The ends lost 3 bases at V and 3 bases at J; junction bases unmatched: 3. The CDR3 nucleotides read TGCGCCAGCAGCCAGGGGCGGGGGGGCTACGAGCAGTACTTC. This codes for CASSQGRGGYEQYF.

This clone was seen a single time. The chain uses TRBV5-1 and TRBJ2-5; weak D call: TRBD2 (6 bases). The V end was cut by 6 bases, the J end by 9 bases, with 21 bases between. The CDR3 loop spans 14 amino acids. Germline loops: CDR1 SGHRS, CDR2 YFSETQ. The CDR3 DNA is TGCGCCAGCACTCTAGACGGAGGGCGATCGGCCCAGTACTTC. Translating it yields CASTLDGGRSAQYF.

The table lists this clone with a few counts. The rearrangement links TRBV18 to TRBJ2-7, with unresolved D. The CDR3 covers 16 residues. The germline V and J ends were trimmed by 3 bases and 3 bases, with 18 bases remaining between them. Germline V lookup: CDR1 KGHSH, CDR2 LQKENI. The CDR3 is CASSPNAKTLLYEQYF. As DNA, the CDR3 is TGTGCCAGCTCACCCAACGCAAAGACACTGCTCTACGAGCAGTACTTC.

The chain carries TRBV10-1 and TRBJ1-4; 12 positions match TRBD1. V was clipped by 0 bases and J by 2 bases; unmatched bases: 10. Per the germline V gene, CDR1 is WNHNN and CDR2 is SYGVQD (reference sequence). The CDR3 is 20 residues long. The CDR3 DNA reads TGCGCCAGCAGTGAGTCGAGACGGGACAGGGGGCGGTTCACTAATGAAAAACTGTTTTTT. It yields the protein CASSESRRDRGRFTNEKLFF.

This rearrangement joins TRBV11-2 to TRBJ1-5; perhaps TRBD1 as D (6 bases). V lost 5 bases to trimming and J lost 5 bases, with 10 bases between them. This CDR3 is built from 13 residues. Per the germline V gene, CDR1 is SGHAT and CDR2 is FQNNGV. For the CDR3, the DNA is TGTGCCAGCAGCCAGGGGTCCGATCAGCCCCAGCATTTT. Translated, it gives CASSQGSDQPQHF. Full variable domain (outside the CDR3, taken from reference TRBV11-2 and TRBJ1-5): EAGVAQSPRYKIIEKRQSVAFWCNPISGHATLYWYQQILGQGPKLLIQFQNNGVVDDSQLPKDRFSAERLKGVDSTLKIQPAKLEDSAVYLCASSQGSDQPQHFGDGTRLSIL.

This clone occurred once. J is TRBJ2-3 and V is TRBV2, with D possibly matching TRBD2 (6 bases). Germline CDR1 reads SNHLY; CDR2 reads FYNNEI. This CDR3 is 13 amino acids long. The germline V and J ends were trimmed by 5 bases and 7 bases, with 13 bases remaining between them. The CDR3 here is CASSQGLRNTQYF. The DNA for the CDR3 is TGTGCCAGCAGTCAGGGACTCCGAAATACGCAGTATTTT.

This chain uses TRBV19 with TRBJ1-2; tentative D call: TRBD1 (5 bases). Germline assignment: CDR1 LNHDA and CDR2 SQIVND (reference sequence). This CDR3 spans 13 amino acids. The V and J ends lost 6 bases and 8 bases respectively, with 16 bases between them. CDR3 protein: CASRTHGAGGYTF. In nucleotides, the CDR3 is TGTGCCAGTAGAACCCACGGGGCGGGGGGCTACACCTTC.

A single count supports this clone. The chain is built from TRBV6-5 and TRBJ1-1; D remains ambiguous. Trimming shortened V by 6 bases and J by 6 bases, and 14 bases separated the two germline ends. This CDR3 has 13 amino acids. The germline CDR1 and CDR2 sequences are MNHEY and SVGAGI. CDR3 residues: CASRPPEGAEAFF. CDR3 bases: TGTGCCAGCAGACCACCTGAGGGAGCTGAAGCTTTCTTT.

The CDR3 loop reads CATSDPGGYEQYF. CDR3 nucleotide sequence: TGTGCCACCAGTGACCCGGGGGGGTACGAGCAGTACTTC. The V gene is TRBV24-1, the J gene TRBJ2-7; 8 bases fit TRBD2. Looked up from germline, CDR1 is KGHDR and CDR2 is SFDVKD. The CDR3 is made up of 13 amino acids. V trimming: 4 bases; J trimming: 4 bases; junction bases outside the gene matches: 2.